The clone carrying this T cell receptor beta chain was seen more than once but under ten times. Its matching antigen is unknown. This entry comes from a study of molecular identifiers for immune sequencing clone quantification. Broader study findings: Barcode collisions between identical TCR molecules could shrink estimates of highly expanded clone sizes.

TCRdb redid the calling of the PCR reads with MiXCR, one entry per CDR3 protein. Here the sample spans around 100,000 distinct CDR3 sequences, about 35% being singletons. The ends were cut back, 0 bases at V and 5 bases at J, with 10 bases in the middle. CDR1 WSHSY and CDR2 SAAADI come from the germline V gene. The CDR3 covers 14 residues. The TCR originated in a human donor in good health. Some libraries in this study had Jurkat cell RNA spiked in. The sequencing sample was made of naive CD8+ T cells from blood, with Jurkat cell RNA spiked in. As to subset: FACS-sorted CD8+CD4-CCR7+CD45RA+ naive T cells. V and J are TRBV10-2 and TRBJ1-2; no definite D call. The CDR3, as DNA: TGCGCCAGCAGTGAGTCAAGGAGCCCGTATGGCTACACCTTC. Its protein product is CASSESRSPYGYTF.